In its sample, the clone carrying this T cell receptor beta chain was seen once. Participants spanned ages about 18 to 100 years and resided in about 24 US areas. The record originates from a study of blood T cell repertoires in COVID-19. In the study overall: Acute and convalescent COVID-19 specimens originated in the United States, Italy and Spain. T cells, B-cell-depleted T cells, or PBMCs provided the cDNA or gDNA that served as material.

With 7 bases removed from V and 5 bases from J, the gap between germline ends came to 16 bases. Germline V CDR1 and CDR2: SGDLS, YYNGEE. The CDR3 spans 14 residues. Clones were read by immunoSEQ multiplex PCR, and TCRdb kept only the in-frame ones, dropping some. The sample has a few hundred thousand clones; 82% are singletons. The TCR originated in a man aged 35-49 years who had recovered from COVID-19. The rearrangement links TRBV9 to TRBJ1-5, with D maybe TRBD1 (6 bases). Sequencing was performed on PBMCs or T cells enriched from blood (not recorded which). The CDR3 sequence is CASGRGARDQPQHF. In DNA form, the CDR3 reads TGTGCCAGCGGACGGGGGGCGCGGGATCAGCCCCAGCATTTT.